This TCR beta chain was recorded in a study of cytomegalovirus exposure and HLA in healthy donors. Study-wide findings and caveats: Being productive about 90% or about 30% of the time was typical of most TCR beta V segments in an earlier analysis.

Primers: 60 Vbeta forward and 13 Jbeta reverse. Produced via immunoSEQ multiplex PCR; TCRdb's table is partial and in-frame only. The sample includes tens of thousands of clones. With respect to this clone: Its specificity is unknown.

The sequencing input was PBMCs. This TCR came from a woman between 40 and 55 years old in good health and CMV-seropositive.

CDR3 loop: CAWSEGLAGLNEQYF. DNA for the CDR3: TGTGCCTGGAGTGAGGGACTAGCGGGATTAAACGAGCAGTACTTC. The chain couples TRBV30 to TRBJ2-7; 13 bases are shared with TRBD2. V trimming: 1 base; J trimming: 5 bases; junction bases outside the gene matches: 5. The CDR3 spans 15 residues. The germline CDR1 and CDR2 sequences are GTSNPN and SVGIG (reference sequence).